This T cell receptor beta chain emerged from a study of blood T cell repertoires in COVID-19. Overall study: Samples of COVID-19 (acute and convalescent) were obtained from the United States, Italy and Spain. PBMCs, B-cell-depleted T cells, or T cells provided the cDNA or gDNA that made up the material.

Trimming stripped 2 bases from V and 5 bases from J, with 4 bases between. CDR3 length equals 12 residues. Germline loops: CDR1 MNHNS, CDR2 SASEGT. In the source study's methods: Estimation of nucleated cell counts relied on the amplification of reference gene primers. Sequencing used immunoSEQ multiplex PCR; TCRdb keeps in-frame clones, though not all of them. V, J and clone size are those of that table, while D and trimming were read from the DNA. Of about 120,000 clones listed, 87% were seen once; the top ten hold more than 6%. This TCR came from a human donor in a cohort sampled during active COVID-19. The rearrangement links TRBV6-1 to TRBJ2-4; no reliable D call. The specimen sequenced was peripheral blood. The CDR3 loop is CASSERENIQYF. The CDR3, as DNA: TGTGCCAGCAGTGAACGGGAAAACATTCAGTACTTC.